The source of this TCR beta chain is a study of HIV-infected patients and healthy controls. Alpha and beta constant-region primers primed reverse transcription of 400 to 650 ng RNA. Each of the alpha and beta chains got its own library through chain-specific third strand synthesis with indices. One primer pair amplified all rearrangements per chain; each cDNA got molecular barcodes. A 5' RACE adapter with a random hexamer and the SP2 primer site was joined to cDNA. One entry per CDR3 protein, called by TCRdb with MiXCR from the 5' RACE reads. The table lists roughly 22,000 distinct CDR3 sequences, under 9% of them singletons. This clonotype was observed at least ten times. Its antigen is as yet unknown. No cell fractionation was done, so the repertoire covers all unsorted peripheral blood T cells. Study-level findings and limits: Apparent post-therapy Gini recovery among HIV-infected patients was not reproduced with size-matched repertoires. HIV+ repertoires were severely depleted of MAIT alpha-chain CDR3s, unlike healthy controls.

The sequencing input was blood. The TCR was taken from an adult in good health.

The CDR3 coding sequence is TGTGCCAGCAACCCCCCGGACAGGAAGACAGAAAAACTGTTTTTT. This encodes CASNPPDRKTEKLFF. The chain is built from TRBV28 and TRBJ1-4, with TRBD1 matching 7 bases. V shed 7 bases, J shed 8 bases, and the junction held 13 bases outside the gene matches. Looked up from germline, CDR1 is MDHEN and CDR2 is SYDVKM. The CDR3 runs 15 residues.